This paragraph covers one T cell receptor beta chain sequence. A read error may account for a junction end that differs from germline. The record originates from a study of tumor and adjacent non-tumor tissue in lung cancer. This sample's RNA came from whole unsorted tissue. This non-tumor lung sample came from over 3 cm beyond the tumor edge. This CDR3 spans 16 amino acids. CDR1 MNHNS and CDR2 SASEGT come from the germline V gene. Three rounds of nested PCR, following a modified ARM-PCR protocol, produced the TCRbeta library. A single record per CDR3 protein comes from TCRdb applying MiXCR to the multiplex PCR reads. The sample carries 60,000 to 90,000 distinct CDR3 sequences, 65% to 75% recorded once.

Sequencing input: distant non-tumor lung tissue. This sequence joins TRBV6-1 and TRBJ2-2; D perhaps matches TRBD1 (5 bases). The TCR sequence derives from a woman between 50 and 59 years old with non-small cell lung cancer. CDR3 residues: CASMQFSTVNIGELFF. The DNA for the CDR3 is TGCGCCAGCATGCAGTTTTCGACAGTGAACATCGGGGAGCTGTTTTTT.